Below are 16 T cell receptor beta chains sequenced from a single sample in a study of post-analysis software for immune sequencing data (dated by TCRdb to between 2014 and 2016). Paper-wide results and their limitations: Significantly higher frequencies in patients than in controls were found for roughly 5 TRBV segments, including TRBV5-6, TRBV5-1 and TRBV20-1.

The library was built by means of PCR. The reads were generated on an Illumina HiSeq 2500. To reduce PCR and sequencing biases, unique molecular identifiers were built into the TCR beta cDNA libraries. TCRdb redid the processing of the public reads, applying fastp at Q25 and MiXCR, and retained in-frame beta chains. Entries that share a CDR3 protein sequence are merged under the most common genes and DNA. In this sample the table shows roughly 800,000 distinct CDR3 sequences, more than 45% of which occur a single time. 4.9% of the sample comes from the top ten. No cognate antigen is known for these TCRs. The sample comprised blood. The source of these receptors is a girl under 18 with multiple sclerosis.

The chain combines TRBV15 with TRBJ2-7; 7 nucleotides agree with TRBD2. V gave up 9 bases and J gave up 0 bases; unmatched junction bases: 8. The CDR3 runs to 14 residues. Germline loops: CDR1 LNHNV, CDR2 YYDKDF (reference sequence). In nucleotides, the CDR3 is TGTGCCACGTCAATAGCGGGCCTCTCCTACGAGCAGTACTTC. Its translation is CATSIAGLSYEQYF.

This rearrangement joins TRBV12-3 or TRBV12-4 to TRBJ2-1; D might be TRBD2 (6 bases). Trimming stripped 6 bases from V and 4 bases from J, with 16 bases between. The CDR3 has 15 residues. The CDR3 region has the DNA TGTGCCAGCAGCCCCGGGACTCACAAGTACAATGAGCAGTTCTTC. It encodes CASSPGTHKYNEQFF.

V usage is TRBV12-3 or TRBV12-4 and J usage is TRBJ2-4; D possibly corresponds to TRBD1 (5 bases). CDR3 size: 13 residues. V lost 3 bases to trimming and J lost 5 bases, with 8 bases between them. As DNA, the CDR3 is TGTGCCAGCAGTTTGGCAGGGCAAAACATTCAGTACTTC. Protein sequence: CASSLAGQNIQYF.

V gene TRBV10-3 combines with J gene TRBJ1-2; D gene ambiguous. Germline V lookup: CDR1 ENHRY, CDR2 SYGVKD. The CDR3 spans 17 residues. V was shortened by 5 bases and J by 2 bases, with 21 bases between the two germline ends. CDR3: CAISPSGGRGPNYGYTF. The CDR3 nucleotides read TGTGCCATCAGTCCTTCGGGAGGGAGAGGCCCCAACTATGGCTACACCTTC.

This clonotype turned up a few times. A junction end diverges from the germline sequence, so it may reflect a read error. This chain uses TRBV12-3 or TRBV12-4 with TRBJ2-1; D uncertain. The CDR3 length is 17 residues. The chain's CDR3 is CASNLVGLWLSYNGQFF. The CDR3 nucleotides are TGTGCCAGCAATTTAGTAGGATTGTGGCTCTCCTACAATGGGCAGTTCTTC.

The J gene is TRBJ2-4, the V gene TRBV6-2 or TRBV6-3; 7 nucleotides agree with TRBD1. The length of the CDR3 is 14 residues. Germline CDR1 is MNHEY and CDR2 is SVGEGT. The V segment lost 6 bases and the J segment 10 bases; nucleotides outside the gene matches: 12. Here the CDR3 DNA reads TGTGCCAGCAGCCCCGGGACAGCCCCAACGATTCAGTACTTC. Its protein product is CASSPGTAPTIQYF.

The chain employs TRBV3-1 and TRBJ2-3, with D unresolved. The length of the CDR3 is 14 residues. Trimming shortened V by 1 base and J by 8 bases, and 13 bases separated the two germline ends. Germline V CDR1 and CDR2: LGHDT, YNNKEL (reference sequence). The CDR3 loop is CASSQVSSSGTQYF. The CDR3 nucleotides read TGTGCCAGCAGCCAAGTGTCGTCGTCGGGTACGCAGTATTTT.

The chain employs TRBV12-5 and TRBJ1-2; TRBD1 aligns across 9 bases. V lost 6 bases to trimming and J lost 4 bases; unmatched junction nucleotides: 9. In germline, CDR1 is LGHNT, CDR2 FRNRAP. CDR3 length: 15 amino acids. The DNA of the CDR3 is TGTGCTAGTGGACCCGGACAGGGGCAGGGCTATGGCTACACCTTC. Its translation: CASGPGQGQGYGYTF.

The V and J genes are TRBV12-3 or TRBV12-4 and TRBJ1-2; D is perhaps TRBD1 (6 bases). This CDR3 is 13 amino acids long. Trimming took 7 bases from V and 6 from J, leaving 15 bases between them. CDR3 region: CASTSTRGNGYTF. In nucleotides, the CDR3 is TGTGCCAGCACCTCGACCAGGGGTAATGGCTACACCTTC.

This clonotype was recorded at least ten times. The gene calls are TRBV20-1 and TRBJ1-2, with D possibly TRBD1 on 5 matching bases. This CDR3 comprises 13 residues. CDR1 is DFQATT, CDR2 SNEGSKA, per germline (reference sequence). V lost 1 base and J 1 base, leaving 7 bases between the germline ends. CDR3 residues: CSARVDSNYGYTF. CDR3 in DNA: TGCAGTGCTAGAGTAGACAGTAACTATGGCTACACCTTC.

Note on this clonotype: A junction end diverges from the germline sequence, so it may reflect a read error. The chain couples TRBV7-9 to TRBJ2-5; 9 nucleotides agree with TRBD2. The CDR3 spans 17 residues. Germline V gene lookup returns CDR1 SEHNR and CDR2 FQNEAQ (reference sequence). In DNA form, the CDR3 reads TGTGCCAGTAGCTACCAGACCAGCGCGGGAGGGCTGGAGACCCAGTACTTC. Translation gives CASSYQTSAGGLETQYF.

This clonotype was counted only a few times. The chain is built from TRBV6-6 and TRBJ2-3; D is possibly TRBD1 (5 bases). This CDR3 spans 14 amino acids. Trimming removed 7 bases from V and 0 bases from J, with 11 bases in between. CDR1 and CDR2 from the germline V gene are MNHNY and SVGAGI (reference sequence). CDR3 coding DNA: TGTGCCAGCAAGTGGACACTGAGCACAGATACGCAGTATTTT. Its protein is CASKWTLSTDTQYF.

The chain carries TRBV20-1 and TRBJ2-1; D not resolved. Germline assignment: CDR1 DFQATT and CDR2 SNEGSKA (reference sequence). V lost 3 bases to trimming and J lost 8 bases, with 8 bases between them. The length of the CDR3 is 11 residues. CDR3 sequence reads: CSASQSHEQFF. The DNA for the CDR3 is TGCAGTGCTAGTCAGAGCCATGAGCAGTTCTTC.

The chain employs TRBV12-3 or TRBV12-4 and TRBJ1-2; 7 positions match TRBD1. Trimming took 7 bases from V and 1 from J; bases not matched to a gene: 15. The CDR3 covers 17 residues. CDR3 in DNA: TGTGCCAGCACTGGGAGGGACAGTGACCTAGTTAACTATGGCTACACCTTC. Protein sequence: CASTGRDSDLVNYGYTF.

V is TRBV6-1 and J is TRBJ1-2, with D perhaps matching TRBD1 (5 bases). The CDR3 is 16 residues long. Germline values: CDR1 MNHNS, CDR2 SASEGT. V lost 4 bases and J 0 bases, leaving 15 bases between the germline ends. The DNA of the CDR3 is TGTGCCAGCAGTGTGGCCAGGGACCCATCTAACTATGGCTACACCTTC. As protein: CASSVARDPSNYGYTF.

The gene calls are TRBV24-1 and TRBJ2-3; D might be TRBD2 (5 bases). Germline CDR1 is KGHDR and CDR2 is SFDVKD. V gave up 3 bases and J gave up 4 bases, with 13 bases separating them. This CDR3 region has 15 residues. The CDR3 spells CATSDPSNSPDTQYF. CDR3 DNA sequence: TGTGCCACCAGTGATCCTAGCAACAGTCCAGATACGCAGTATTTT.